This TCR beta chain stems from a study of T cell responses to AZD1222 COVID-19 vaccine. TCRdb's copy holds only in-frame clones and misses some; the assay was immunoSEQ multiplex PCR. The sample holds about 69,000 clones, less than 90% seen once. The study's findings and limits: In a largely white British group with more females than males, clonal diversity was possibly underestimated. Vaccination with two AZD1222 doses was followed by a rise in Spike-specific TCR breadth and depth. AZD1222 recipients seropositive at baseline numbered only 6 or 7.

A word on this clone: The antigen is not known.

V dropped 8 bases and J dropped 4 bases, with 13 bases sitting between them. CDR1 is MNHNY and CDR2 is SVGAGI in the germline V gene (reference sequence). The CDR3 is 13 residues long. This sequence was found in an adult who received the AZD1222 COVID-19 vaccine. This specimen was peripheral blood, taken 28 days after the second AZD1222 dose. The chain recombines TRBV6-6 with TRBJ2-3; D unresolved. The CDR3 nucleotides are TGTGCCAGCGCCCCCCCCAGCCCAGATACGCAGTATTTT. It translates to CASAPPSPDTQYF.